Listed below are T cell receptor beta chains from one sample, sequenced in a study of Ad26.COV2.S vaccination and SARS-CoV-2 variants. Profiled with immunoSEQ multiplex PCR; TCRdb holds only in-frame clones, not every one. The data contain roughly 700,000 clones, 89% of them singletons. This specimen consisted of peripheral blood, obtained in a trial of Ad26.COV2.S vaccine versus placebo. All receptors derive from a person between 18 and 65 years old who received the Ad26.COV2.S COVID-19 vaccine or a placebo. CDR3s include the opening cysteine and the closing phenylalanine or tryptophan. Fields, in order: D gene, V gene, clone size, J gene, CDR3 protein, CDR3 DNA. D genes are given only for firm matches. Size values are once, few and many counts, or a class for expanded clones, and some rows have none.

D gene: -
V gene: TRBV6-4
clone size: few
J gene: TRBJ2-2
CDR3 protein: CASSDSGGPRTGELFF
CDR3 DNA: TGTGCCAGCAGTGATTCCGGAGGGCCCCGCACCGGGGAGCTGTTTTTT

D gene: -
V gene: TRBV6-5
clone size: -
J gene: TRBJ2-7
CDR3 protein: CASRMTSTSYEQYF
CDR3 DNA: TGTGCCAGCAGAATGACTTCTACCTCCTACGAGCAGTACTTC

D gene: -
V gene: TRBV12-5
clone size: -
J gene: TRBJ1-3
CDR3 protein: CASGLYLGRVAGNTIYF
CDR3 DNA: TGTGCTAGTGGTTTGTACCTGGGGAGAGTGGCTGGAAACACCATATATTTT

D gene: -
V gene: TRBV19
clone size: once
J gene: TRBJ2-2
CDR3 protein: CASHLRGDTGELFF
CDR3 DNA: TGTGCCAGTCACCTTAGAGGGGACACCGGGGAGCTGTTTTTT

D gene: TRBD2
V gene: TRBV20-1
clone size: -
J gene: TRBJ2-7
CDR3 protein: CSASAGTSGRVGSYEQYF
CDR3 DNA: TGCAGTGCTAGTGCCGGGACTAGCGGGAGAGTAGGCTCCTACGAGCAGTACTTC

D gene: TRBD1
V gene: TRBV30
clone size: -
J gene: TRBJ1-1
CDR3 protein: CAWRADRGRKAAFF
CDR3 DNA: TGTGCCTGGAGGGCGGACAGGGGGCGCAAGGCGGCTTTCTTT

D gene: -
V gene: TRBV24-1
clone size: -
J gene: TRBJ2-2
CDR3 protein: CATSGARGNTGELFF
CDR3 DNA: TGTGCCACCAGTGGGGCGCGGGGTAACACCGGGGAGCTGTTTTTT

D gene: TRBD1
V gene: TRBV7-8
clone size: -
J gene: TRBJ1-1
CDR3 protein: CASSPWTGGRTEAFF
CDR3 DNA: TGTGCCAGCAGCCCGTGGACAGGGGGCAGGACTGAAGCTTTCTTT

D gene: -
V gene: TRBV6-2/TRBV6-3
clone size: -
J gene: TRBJ2-5
CDR3 protein: CASSYGTSLFQETQYF
CDR3 DNA: TGTGCCAGCAGTTACGGAACTAGCCTCTTCCAAGAGACCCAGTACTTC

D gene: -
V gene: TRBV11-2
clone size: -
J gene: TRBJ2-7
CDR3 protein: CASSSPGRSYEQYF
CDR3 DNA: TGTGCCAGCAGCTCTCCGGGGCGCTCCTACGAGCAGTACTTC

D gene: TRBD2
V gene: TRBV2
clone size: once
J gene: TRBJ2-1
CDR3 protein: CASRDTSGYNEQFF
CDR3 DNA: TGTGCCAGCAGGGATACTAGCGGTTACAATGAGCAGTTCTTC

D gene: TRBD1
V gene: TRBV7-8
clone size: -
J gene: TRBJ2-2
CDR3 protein: CASSQGQATNTGELFF
CDR3 DNA: TGTGCCAGCAGCCAAGGACAGGCCACGAACACCGGGGAGCTGTTTTTT

D gene: -
V gene: TRBV6-5
clone size: once
J gene: TRBJ2-1
CDR3 protein: CASSSSAGNLYEQFF
CDR3 DNA: -

D gene: TRBD1
V gene: TRBV7-2
clone size: -
J gene: TRBJ1-1
CDR3 protein: CASSRRQGGSEAFF
CDR3 DNA: TGTGCCAGCAGCCGGCGACAGGGCGGGTCTGAAGCTTTCTTT

D gene: -
V gene: TRBV5-4
clone size: -
J gene: TRBJ1-6
CDR3 protein: CASSSSPGGGKNSPLHF
CDR3 DNA: TGTGCCAGCAGCTCATCCCCAGGTGGGGGGAAGAATTCACCCCTCCACTTT

D gene: TRBD2
V gene: TRBV28
clone size: -
J gene: TRBJ2-2
CDR3 protein: CAGEGHTGELFF
CDR3 DNA: TGTGCCGGGGAGGGCCACACCGGGGAGCTGTTTTTT

D gene: -
V gene: TRBV4-2
clone size: -
J gene: TRBJ2-3
CDR3 protein: CASSQGGGRSDTQYF
CDR3 DNA: TGTGCCAGCAGCCAAGGGGGGGGCAGATCAGATACGCAGTATTTT

D gene: TRBD1
V gene: TRBV12-3/TRBV12-4
clone size: -
J gene: TRBJ1-2
CDR3 protein: CASSSGTGGGYTF
CDR3 DNA: TGTGCCAGCAGCTCCGGGACAGGGGGTGGCTACACCTTC

D gene: -
V gene: TRBV7-8
clone size: -
J gene: TRBJ2-3
CDR3 protein: CASSLWTAVGTDTQYF
CDR3 DNA: TGTGCCAGCAGCTTATGGACGGCGGTGGGTACAGATACGCAGTATTTT

D gene: -
V gene: TRBV7-9
clone size: -
J gene: TRBJ2-1
CDR3 protein: CASSPNYNEQFF
CDR3 DNA: TGTGCCAGCAGCCCGAACTACAATGAGCAGTTCTTC

D gene: -
V gene: TRBV30
clone size: -
J gene: TRBJ1-1
CDR3 protein: CAWSRRVRERLITEAFF
CDR3 DNA: TGTGCCTGGAGTAGGCGGGTAAGGGAAAGGCTGATCACTGAAGCTTTCTTT

D gene: -
V gene: TRBV7-7
clone size: -
J gene: TRBJ2-5
CDR3 protein: CASSFGGGSQETQYF
CDR3 DNA: TGTGCCAGCAGCTTCGGAGGGGGTTCTCAAGAGACCCAGTACTTC

D gene: TRBD2
V gene: TRBV15
clone size: -
J gene: TRBJ2-7
CDR3 protein: CATSLTSGYEQYF
CDR3 DNA: TGTGCCACCAGCTTGACTAGCGGCTACGAGCAGTACTTC

D gene: -
V gene: TRBV24-1
clone size: -
J gene: TRBJ2-1
CDR3 protein: CATSDYGTPKSNNEQFF
CDR3 DNA: TGTGCCACCAGTGATTATGGGACGCCGAAATCTAACAATGAGCAGTTCTTC

D gene: -
V gene: TRBV7-3
clone size: once
J gene: TRBJ2-3
CDR3 protein: CASSLTGVETRGNTDTQYF
CDR3 DNA: TGTGCCAGCAGCTTAACCGGAGTCGAAACTAGAGGAAACACAGATACGCAGTATTTT

D gene: -
V gene: TRBV21-1
clone size: -
J gene: TRBJ2-5
CDR3 protein: CASSKEAGGPRETQYF
CDR3 DNA: TGTGCCAGCAGCAAAGAGGCGGGAGGGCCTCGGGAGACCCAGTACTTC

D gene: -
V gene: TRBV19
clone size: -
J gene: TRBJ1-5
CDR3 protein: CASSMMFARPQHF
CDR3 DNA: TGTGCCAGTAGTATGATGTTTGCCCGGCCCCAGCATTTT

D gene: -
V gene: TRBV6-2/TRBV6-3
clone size: few
J gene: TRBJ2-4
CDR3 protein: CASSYFSGVKDIQYF
CDR3 DNA: TGTGCCAGCAGTTACTTTTCAGGGGTAAAGGACATTCAGTACTTC

D gene: TRBD2
V gene: TRBV29-1
clone size: many
J gene: TRBJ2-1
CDR3 protein: CSVDVLAGVGSEQFF
CDR3 DNA: TGCAGCGTTGATGTACTAGCGGGAGTAGGGAGCGAGCAGTTCTTC

D gene: -
V gene: TRBV27
clone size: -
J gene: TRBJ2-7
CDR3 protein: CASSSPSRGTFEQYF
CDR3 DNA: TGTGCCAGCAGTTCTCCCTCTAGAGGGACATTCGAGCAGTACTTC

D gene: -
V gene: TRBV30
clone size: -
J gene: TRBJ2-1
CDR3 protein: CAWGVLPHNEQFF
CDR3 DNA: TGTGCCTGGGGGGTGCTACCCCACAATGAGCAGTTCTTC

D gene: -
V gene: TRBV6-2/TRBV6-3
clone size: once
J gene: TRBJ1-2
CDR3 protein: CASSDGAGDYGYTF
CDR3 DNA: TGTGCCAGCAGCGACGGTGCGGGAGACTATGGCTACACCTTC

D gene: TRBD1
V gene: TRBV27
clone size: few
J gene: TRBJ1-5
CDR3 protein: CASSSAGGLGQPQHF
CDR3 DNA: TGTGCCAGCAGTTCCGCAGGGGGCTTAGGGCAGCCCCAGCATTTT